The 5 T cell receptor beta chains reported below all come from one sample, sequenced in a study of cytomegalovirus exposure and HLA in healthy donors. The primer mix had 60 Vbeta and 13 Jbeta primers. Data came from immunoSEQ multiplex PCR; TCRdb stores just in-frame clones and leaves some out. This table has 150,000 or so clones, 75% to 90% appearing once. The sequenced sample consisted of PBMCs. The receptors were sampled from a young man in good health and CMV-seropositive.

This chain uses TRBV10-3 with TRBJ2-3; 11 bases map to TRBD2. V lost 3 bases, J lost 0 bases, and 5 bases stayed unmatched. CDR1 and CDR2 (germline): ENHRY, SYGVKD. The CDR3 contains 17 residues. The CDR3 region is CAISEPGLAASTDTQYF. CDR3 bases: TGTGCCATCAGTGAACCGGGACTAGCGGCTAGCACAGATACGCAGTATTTT.

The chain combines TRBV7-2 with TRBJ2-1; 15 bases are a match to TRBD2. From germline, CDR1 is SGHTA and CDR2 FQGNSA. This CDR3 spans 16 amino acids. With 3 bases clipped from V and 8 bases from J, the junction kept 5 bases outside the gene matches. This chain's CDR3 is CASSFGTSGGHDEQFF. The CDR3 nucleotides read TGTGCCAGCAGCTTTGGGACTAGCGGGGGGCATGATGAGCAGTTCTTC.

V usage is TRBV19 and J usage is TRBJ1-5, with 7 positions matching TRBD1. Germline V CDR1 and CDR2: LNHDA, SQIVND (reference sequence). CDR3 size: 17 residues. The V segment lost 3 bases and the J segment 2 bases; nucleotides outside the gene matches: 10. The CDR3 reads CASSIPQGTRGNQPQHF. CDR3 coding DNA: TGTGCCAGTAGTATCCCACAGGGGACCAGGGGCAATCAGCCCCAGCATTTT.

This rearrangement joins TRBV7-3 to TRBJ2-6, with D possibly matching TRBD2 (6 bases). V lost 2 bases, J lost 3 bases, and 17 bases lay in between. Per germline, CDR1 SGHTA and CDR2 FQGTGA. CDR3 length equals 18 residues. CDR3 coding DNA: TGTGCCAGCAGCTTAGGGATGCGGGGAAGCCTTGGGGCCAACGTCCTGACTTTC. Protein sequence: CASSLGMRGSLGANVLTF. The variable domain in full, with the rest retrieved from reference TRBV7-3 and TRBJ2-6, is GAGVSQTPSNKVTEKGKYVELRCDPISGHTALYWYRQSLGQGPEFLIYFQGTGAADDSGLPNDRFFAVRPEGSVSTLKIQRTERGDSAVYLCASSLGMRGSLGANVLTFGAGSRLTVL.

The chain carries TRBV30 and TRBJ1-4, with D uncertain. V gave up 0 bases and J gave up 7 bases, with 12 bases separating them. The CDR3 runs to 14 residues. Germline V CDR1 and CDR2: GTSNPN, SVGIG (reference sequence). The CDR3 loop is CAWSVFGAGEKLFF. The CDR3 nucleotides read TGTGCCTGGAGTGTATTTGGAGCGGGTGAAAAACTGTTTTTT.